The 4 T cell receptor beta chains reported below all come from one sample, sequenced in a study of regulatory T cells in long-lasting Graves disease. Through Arm-PCR of CDR3 regions and iRepertoire HTBI primers, TCR beta libraries were built. TCRdb analysed the multiplex PCR reads with MiXCR anew, one entry per CDR3 protein. In the table there are roughly 500,000 distinct CDR3 sequences, 20% to 25% of which are singletons. Time point indicated: persistent/refractory GD, antithyroid drugs over 5 years with positive TRAb. The TCR library was made from RNA extracted from PBMCs. This specimen was peripheral blood mononuclear cells (PBMCs), taken when the disease was refractory, from a patient treated with antithyroid drugs. These receptors all come from a female donor with Graves disease.

This rearrangement joins TRBV27 to TRBJ2-7, with D perhaps TRBD1 or TRBD2 (5 bases each). The V and J ends lost 5 bases and 6 bases respectively, with 17 bases between them. CDR3 length: 14 amino acids. Germline lookup yields CDR1 MNHEY and CDR2 SMNVEV (reference sequence). The CDR3 loop reads CASSVPGPYAEQYF. CDR3 DNA sequence: TGTGCCAGCAGTGTCCCGGGACCCTACGCCGAGCAGTACTTC.

This clonotype was counted a few times. The chain is built from TRBV5-8 and TRBJ2-2; D may match TRBD1 or TRBD2 (5 bases each). Germline loops: CDR1 SGHTS, CDR2 YDEGEE. V was trimmed by 4 bases and J by 2 bases, leaving 9 bases between them. The CDR3 covers 14 residues. The CDR3: CASSVRDNTGELFF. CDR3 DNA: TGTGCCAGCAGCGTGAGGGACAACACCGGGGAGCTGTTTTTT.

The chain links TRBV4-2 to TRBJ1-1, with TRBD1 as a possible D gene (5 bases). The CDR3 covers 14 residues. Germline assignment: CDR1 LGHNA and CDR2 YNFKEQ. V lost 1 base and J lost 12, with 18 bases in between. Here the CDR3 reads CASSQVGGTLKTFF. In nucleotides, the CDR3 is TGTGCCAGCAGCCAAGTCGGAGGGACCCTGAAAACTTTCTTT.

This clonotype was found a few times. This chain links TRBV7-9 with TRBJ2-3; unclear D gene. The CDR3 has 14 residues. V gave up 8 bases and J gave up 2 bases, with 14 bases separating them. CDR1 is SEHNR, CDR2 FQNEAQ, per germline (reference sequence). The CDR3 nucleotides are TGTGCCAGCCCCGGTGGGCAAATCACAGATACGCAGTATTTT. It specifies CASPGGQITDTQYF.